This T cell receptor (beta chain) was found in a study of T cell changes during pregnancy in multiple sclerosis. Germline V CDR1 and CDR2: MNHNY, SVGAGI (reference sequence). The CDR3 has 14 amino acids. V was clipped by 6 bases and J by 5 bases; unmatched bases: 6. The assay was immunoSEQ multiplex PCR, and TCRdb's table has in-frame clones only and misses some. The table includes tens of thousands of clones, approximately 92% detected once. This sequence was found in a female donor in good health, enrolled as a control in a pregnancy study. V and J are TRBV6-6 and TRBJ2-4; 8 bases are a match to TRBD1. Sequencing was performed on peripheral blood, taken in the third trimester of pregnancy. The CDR3 nucleotides are TGTGCCAGCAGGGCACCAGGGGGCGAAAACATTCAGTACTTC. Protein sequence: CASRAPGGENIQYF.